This T cell receptor (beta chain) was recorded in a study of identical twins. This clonotype was seen a single time. TCRdb itself ran the 5' RACE reads through MiXCR, one entry per CDR3 protein. The sample contains roughly 1.6 million distinct CDR3 sequences, under 35% of which appear only once. Donors uniformly comprised healthy Caucasians. V was pared by 2 bases and J by 0 bases, with 22 bases of the junction left unmatched. The germline V gene encodes CDR1 MNHNS and CDR2 SASEGT. This CDR3 has 22 residues. Input material: cord blood. This chain uses TRBV6-1 with TRBJ1-5; 7 bases align to TRBD1. This TCR derives from a newborn girl in good health. CDR3 loop: CASSEPYLVRRGKKASNQPQHF. CDR3 in DNA: TGTGCCAGCAGTGAACCCTACCTGGTCCGCAGGGGGAAGAAGGCTAGCAATCAGCCCCAGCATTTT.